These T cell receptor beta chains were read from a single sample in a study of T cells after yellow fever vaccination. TCRdb redid the calling of the 5' RACE reads with MiXCR, one entry per CDR3 protein. This table holds about 340,000 distinct CDR3 sequences, 8% to 10% found once. Sequences were derived from PBMCs, sampled on the day of the first yellow fever vaccination. The receptors come from a young man who received the YFV17D yellow fever vaccine. CDR3s include the opening cysteine and the closing phenylalanine or tryptophan. D genes are given only for firm matches. Expanded clones are given a class, and other clones once, few, many or no size at all.

j_gene	v_gene	d_gene	abundance	CDR3nt	CDR3aa
TRBJ2-3	TRBV3-1	-	many	TGTGCCAGCAGCGTCCTCACAGATACGCAGTATTTT	CASSVLTDTQYF
TRBJ2-3	TRBV10-3	-	many	TGTGCCATCAGCACGGGGAGCTTTGATACGCAGTATTTT	CAISTGSFDTQYF
TRBJ2-1	TRBV5-1	TRBD1	many	TGCGCCAGCAGCTTGGGGCAGGGGGCGTTGGGTGAGCAGTTCTTC	CASSLGQGALGEQFF
TRBJ1-1	TRBV14	-	many	TGTGCCAGCAGCCCCCGCGGAGCGAACACTGAAGCTTTCTTT	CASSPRGANTEAFF
TRBJ1-5	TRBV7-6	-	-	TGTGCCAGCGCCGCCGGGTACAATCAGCCCCAGCATTTT	CASAAGYNQPQHF
TRBJ1-2	TRBV18	-	-	TGTGCCAGCTCACCAACGGATAACCATGGCTACACCTTC	CASSPTDNHGYTF
TRBJ1-1	TRBV28	-	many	TGTGCCAGTTATGGGCGGGGGGGGTACACTGAAGCTTTCTTT	CASYGRGGYTEAFF
TRBJ2-7	TRBV5-4	TRBD2	-	TGTGCCAGCAGCTCCGGGACTAACTCCTACGAGCAGTACTTC	CASSSGTNSYEQYF
TRBJ1-6	TRBV28	-	-	TGTGCCAGCAGCCCAGCGGGGGGGCGTTCCTATAATTCACCCCTCCACTTT	CASSPAGGRSYNSPLHF
TRBJ2-1	TRBV5-4	TRBD2	-	TGTGCCAGCAGCCAGGACCTAGCGGGGGCCAAGAATGAGCAGTTCTTC	CASSQDLAGAKNEQFF
TRBJ2-6	TRBV5-4	TRBD1	-	TGTGCCAGCAGATCTGACAGGGGTATTGGGGCCAACGTCCTGACTTTC	CASRSDRGIGANVLTF
TRBJ1-2	TRBV20-1	TRBD1	-	TGCAGTGCTAGGGAAGGGACAGGCACCAACTATGGCTACACCTTC	CSAREGTGTNYGYTF
TRBJ2-5	TRBV12-3/TRBV12-4	-	few	TGTGCCAGCAGTTTAGCATTGATGGAAGAGACCCAGTACTTC	CASSLALMEETQYF
TRBJ2-1	TRBV12-3/TRBV12-4	TRBD1	few	TGTGCCAGCAGTTTATCCGGGACAGGGGGCTACAATGAGCAGTTCTTC	CASSLSGTGGYNEQFF
TRBJ2-5	TRBV10-3	-	-	TGTGCCATCAGTGAAGGGGGTGTGGAGGAGACCCAGTACTTC	CAISEGGVEETQYF
TRBJ2-7	TRBV12-3/TRBV12-4	TRBD1	few	TGTGCCAGCAGTTTGGATACAGGGGTAGATGAGCAGTACTTC	CASSLDTGVDEQYF
TRBJ1-1	TRBV7-9	TRBD1	few	TGTGCCAGCAGCCTTGGACAGGGGGCCGCTGAAGCTTTCTTT	CASSLGQGAAEAFF
TRBJ1-2	TRBV2	-	-	TGTGCCAGCAGAAGTGGGGGCAGGGAGACCTATGGCTACACCTTC	CASRSGGRETYGYTF
TRBJ2-1	TRBV7-2	-	many	TGTGCCAGCAGCTTTATTTACTCCTACAATGAGCAGTTCTTC	CASSFIYSYNEQFF
TRBJ2-1	TRBV25-1	-	-	TGTGCCAGCAGTCCTGACAGCAACCTATACAATGAGCAGTTCTTC	CASSPDSNLYNEQFF
TRBJ1-2	TRBV4-3	TRBD1	many	TGCGCCAGCAGCCAAGATACTGAACAGGGGACTCTACTAGGGTATGGCTACACCTTC	CASSQDTEQGTLLGYGYTF
TRBJ2-7	TRBV5-6	-	-	TGTGCCAGCAGTTTTGCATCGGAAAGGGAGCAGTACTTC	CASSFASEREQYF
TRBJ1-2	TRBV27	TRBD1	-	TGTGCCAGCAGTTTATCGGGACAGTTCGACTATGGCTACACCTTC	CASSLSGQFDYGYTF
TRBJ1-4	TRBV24-1	TRBD1	-	TGTGCCACCAGTGATTCCGGACAGGGCAATGAAAAACTGTTTTTT	CATSDSGQGNEKLFF
TRBJ2-5	TRBV6-2/TRBV6-3	-	few	TGTGCCAGCAGTTACATTCACACAGGGAAGAAGACCCAGTACTTC	CASSYIHTGKKTQYF
TRBJ2-5	TRBV7-2	-	many	TGTGCCAGCAGCCCACAACGGGGGAGGCAAGAGACCCAGTACTTC	CASSPQRGRQETQYF
TRBJ1-2	TRBV12-3/TRBV12-4	TRBD1	many	TGTGCCAGCAGTATGACAGGGAACTATGGCTACACCTTC	CASSMTGNYGYTF
TRBJ2-4	TRBV7-9	-	many	TGTGCCAGCAGCTTATTGGACTGGCAAGCCAAAAACATTCAGTACTTC	CASSLLDWQAKNIQYF
TRBJ1-4	TRBV19	-	-	TGTGCCAGTAGACGAATTGGGGAAGAAGGCGAAAAACTGTTTTTT	CASRRIGEEGEKLFF
TRBJ2-1	TRBV12-5	TRBD1	-	TGTGCTAGTGGAAGGAGACAGGGCTCCTACAATGAGCAGTTCTTC	CASGRRQGSYNEQFF
TRBJ1-1	TRBV4-3	-	few	TGCGCCAGCAGCCAAGATTCCCGGGTTGAAGCTTTCTTT	CASSQDSRVEAFF
TRBJ2-5	TRBV14	-	few	TGTGCCAGCAGCCCTAGGACAGTGAGACAAGAGACCCAGTACTTC	CASSPRTVRQETQYF
TRBJ2-4	TRBV20-1	-	few	TGCAGTGCCATTAGACTTCTAGCCAAAAACATTCAGTACTTC	CSAIRLLAKNIQYF
TRBJ1-3	TRBV4-3	-	-	TGCGCCAGCAGCCAAGACTCTGGGAGTGGAAACACCATATATTTT	CASSQDSGSGNTIYF
TRBJ2-3	TRBV4-3	TRBD2	many	TGCGCCAGCAGCCAAGCAGGCGGGACTAGCGGGACAGATACGCAGTATTTT	CASSQAGGTSGTDTQYF
TRBJ2-3	TRBV7-9	-	few	TGTGCCAGCACCTCCGGGGGGCTAACAGATACGCAGTATTTT	CASTSGGLTDTQYF
TRBJ1-2	TRBV5-1	TRBD1	many	TGCGCCAGCAGACCGGGACAGGGGACCTATGGCTACACCTTC	CASRPGQGTYGYTF
TRBJ2-5	TRBV12-3/TRBV12-4	-	-	TGTGCCAGCAGTCCCGGGACACCGCGGGAGACCCAGTACTTC	CASSPGTPRETQYF
TRBJ1-1	TRBV5-1	-	few	TGCGCCAGCAGCTTGGGGAGCAGGCCCCTTGACAAAGCTTTCTTT	CASSLGSRPLDKAFF
TRBJ2-2	TRBV27	TRBD1	-	TGTGCCACCAGACAGGGGGCCTACACCGGGGAGCTGTTTTTT	CATRQGAYTGELFF
TRBJ2-3	TRBV24-1	TRBD1	once	TGTGCCACCAGTGATTCCGGGACAGGGGGAGATACGCAGTATTTT	CATSDSGTGGDTQYF
TRBJ1-1	TRBV6-5	-	-	TGTGCCAGCAGTTACTCTATTCAGGGGACTCGAAACACTGAAGCTTTCTTT	CASSYSIQGTRNTEAFF
TRBJ2-3	TRBV7-6	-	many	TGTGCCAGCAGCTTAGTAGGGTACACAGATACGCAGTATTTT	CASSLVGYTDTQYF
TRBJ1-1	TRBV5-5	-	few	TGTGCCAGCACCCTTTGCGGGGGGCTGTGCACTGAAGCTTTCTTT	CASTLCGGLCTEAFF
TRBJ1-3	TRBV6-1	TRBD1	few	TGTGCCAGCGGAGGGGGCCAGAGAAACACCATATATTTT	CASGGGQRNTIYF
TRBJ2-2	TRBV11-2	TRBD2	few	TGTGCCAGCAGCCGCATGTACCCGAGCGGGGACGGGGAGCTGTTTTTT	CASSRMYPSGDGELFF
TRBJ1-2	TRBV12-3/TRBV12-4	-	-	TGTGCCAGCAGTCACCTCAGGGAGGGGGGCTACACCTTC	CASSHLREGGYTF
TRBJ1-4	TRBV18	-	few	TGTGCCAGCTCACCCGGTCTGCGGACAGAAGAAAAACTGTTTTTT	CASSPGLRTEEKLFF
TRBJ2-5	TRBV6-5	-	-	TGTGCCAGCAGTTACTCGATCGGGGGTGAGACCCAGTACTTC	CASSYSIGGETQYF
TRBJ2-1	TRBV5-1	TRBD2	-	TGCGCCAGCAGCTTGGCGATAGCGGGCCACCTTAGCTCCTACAATGAGCAGTTCTTC	CASSLAIAGHLSSYNEQFF
TRBJ1-2	TRBV5-1	-	few	TGCGCCAGCAGCTTCACGGGGGCGACGTATGGCTACACCTTC	CASSFTGATYGYTF
TRBJ2-7	TRBV19	-	many	TGTGCCAGTAGTATAGAGGCCTCCTACGAGCAGTACTTC	CASSIEASYEQYF
TRBJ2-2	TRBV5-1	TRBD2	many	TGCGCCAGCAGCTCAGAACTAGCGGGGGGCACCGGGGAGCTGTTTTTT	CASSSELAGGTGELFF
TRBJ1-4	TRBV7-9	-	-	TGTGCCAGCAGCTTAGTCGAAGGGGACGTCAAACTGTTTTTT	CASSLVEGDVKLFF
TRBJ1-1	TRBV12-3/TRBV12-4	-	-	TGTGCCAGCAGCCCTGCTAGATCAGGCACTGAAGCTTTCTTT	CASSPARSGTEAFF